The 27 T cell receptor beta chains below were found in one sample sequenced in a study of T cell repertoires in cytomegalovirus infection. MiXCR was run by TCRdb on the reads, yielding one entry per CDR3 protein. The data contain roughly 100,000 distinct CDR3 sequences, 42% of them singletons. These receptors are not linked to any known antigen. The sequences come from CD8+ T cells from cultured PBMCs, collected from culture after CMV antigen stimulation. The receptors come from a human donor in good health (CMV status not recorded). Some clones in this sample may be carry-over from other donors' samples.

This clonotype was found a few times. This rearrangement joins TRBV20-1 to TRBJ2-3; tentatively, D is TRBD2 (10 bases). The V and J ends lost 6 bases and 3 bases respectively, with 34 bases between them. The CDR3 is 20 amino acids. The germline CDR1 and CDR2 sequences are DFQATT and SNEGSKA (reference sequence). The CDR3 DNA reads TGCAGTGCCCAGATTTTAGGGACAGGGACTCCACTAGCGGGGACAGATACGCAGTATTTT. Its translation is CSAQILGTGTPLAGTDTQYF.

The chain has TRBV12-3 or TRBV12-4 and TRBJ2-1; 12 nucleotides align to TRBD2. Trimming at V came to 5 bases and at J to 8 bases, leaving 4 bases not matched to a gene. The CDR3 is made up of 14 amino acids. This chain's CDR3 is CASSRLAGVDEQFF. CDR3 nucleotides: TGTGCCAGCAGTCGACTAGCGGGGGTAGATGAGCAGTTCTTC.

This clonotype was seen a single time. The chain carries TRBV4-1 and TRBJ2-7, with 10 positions matching TRBD1. With V trimmed by 4 bases and J by 7 bases, 10 bases remained unmatched. This CDR3 comprises 15 residues. Germline V gene lookup returns CDR1 MGHRA and CDR2 YSYEKL. CDR3 DNA sequence: TGCGCCAGCAGCCTGTCCCGGGACAGGGGTGAAGAGCAGTACTTC. It encodes CASSLSRDRGEEQYF.

V is TRBV12-3 or TRBV12-4 and J is TRBJ1-5; 8 positions agree with TRBD1. The CDR3 sequence is 14 residues long. V lost 4 bases, J lost 7 bases, and 6 bases stayed unmatched. The CDR3 region is CASSWTGPLQPQHF. The DNA for the CDR3 is TGTGCCAGCAGTTGGACAGGGCCTTTGCAGCCCCAGCATTTT.

The chain employs TRBV27 and TRBJ2-3; D is perhaps TRBD1 or TRBD2 (5 bases each). Germline V lookup: CDR1 MNHEY, CDR2 SMNVEV (reference sequence). The CDR3 has 17 residues. Trimming stripped 2 bases from V and 4 bases from J, with 19 bases between. Written as DNA, the CDR3 is TGTGCCAGCAGTTTACGAGGGGCGGACCCGAGGGCAGATACGCAGTATTTT. Residues: CASSLRGADPRADTQYF.

The V gene is TRBV29-1, the J gene TRBJ1-2; 7 nucleotides align to TRBD1. The junction had 9 bases not matched to a gene; V was cut back by 6 bases and J by 8 bases. The CDR3 sequence is 12 residues long. CDR1 SQVTM and CDR2 ANQGSEA come from the germline V gene. In DNA form, the CDR3 reads TGCAGCGTCGCCGACAGGGACGGGGGCTACACCTTC. Its translation: CSVADRDGGYTF.

The chain carries TRBV2 and TRBJ2-3; the D gene could be TRBD1 or TRBD2 (5 bases each). CDR3 length: 14 amino acids. Germline V gene data show CDR1 as SNHLY and CDR2 as FYNNEI. The CDR3 protein is CATIPGRSTDTQYF. CDR3 bases: TGTGCGACGATACCGGGACGGAGCACAGATACGCAGTATTTT. The variable domain in full, completed from reference TRBV2 and TRBJ2-3, reads EPEVTQTPSHQVTQMGQEVILRCVPISNHLYFYWYRQILGQKVEFLVSFYNNEISEKSEIFDDQFSVERPDGSNFTLKIRSTKLEDSAMYFCATIPGRSTDTQYFGPGTRLTVL.

The rearrangement uses TRBV5-4 and TRBJ2-1; D not certain. The CDR3 loop spans 13 amino acids. V dropped 1 base and J dropped 8 bases, with 10 bases sitting between them. Germline V gene lookup returns CDR1 SGHNT and CDR2 YYREEE (reference sequence). This CDR3 is CASSLSGSDEQFF. CDR3 nucleotide sequence: TGTGCCAGCAGCTTGTCCGGGTCGGATGAGCAGTTCTTC.

This clonotype was seen more than once but under ten times. V is TRBV7-8 and J is TRBJ1-5; D unclear. Germline V gives CDR1 SGHVS, CDR2 FQNEAQ. The CDR3 sequence is 16 residues long. The ends were cut back, 5 bases at V and 2 bases at J, with 16 bases in the middle. Written as DNA, the CDR3 is TGTGCCAGCAGCCCCACGACCCTGATGGGCAATCAGCCCCAGCATTTT. The encoded protein is CASSPTTLMGNQPQHF.

This chain connects TRBV27 to TRBJ2-7; TRBD2 matches 9 bases. CDR3 length: 15 amino acids. The junction had 8 bases not matched to a gene; V was cut back by 1 base and J by 7 bases. Germline CDR1 is MNHEY and CDR2 is SMNVEV (reference sequence). The CDR3 sequence is CASSLYASGAVEQYF. CDR3 bases: TGTGCCAGCAGTTTATATGCTAGCGGGGCGGTTGAGCAGTACTTC.

The sample holds a few counts of this clonotype. CDR3 sequence: CASSISGDTEAFF. CDR3 nucleotides: TGTGCCAGTAGTATATCGGGGGACACTGAAGCTTTCTTT. The genes are TRBV19 and TRBJ1-1; D perhaps matches TRBD1 (5 bases). The CDR3 contains 13 residues. V was trimmed by 2 bases and J by 3 bases, leaving 7 bases between them. CDR1 is LNHDA, CDR2 SQIVND, per germline (reference sequence).

The chain uses TRBV19 and TRBJ2-1; no reliable D call. V was clipped by 2 bases and J by 6 bases, with 8 bases between them. Germline-derived CDR1 and CDR2 are LNHDA and SQIVND (reference sequence). The CDR3 consists of 13 residues. Written as DNA, the CDR3 is TGTGCCAGTAGTATAATAGCTTTCAATGAGCAGTTCTTC. Translation gives CASSIIAFNEQFF.

The chain joins TRBV27 to TRBJ2-7; D possibly corresponds to TRBD1 (5 bases). Germline V gene sequence: CDR1 MNHEY, CDR2 SMNVEV (reference sequence). The CDR3 is 14 amino acids. The ends were cut back, 5 bases at V and 0 bases at J, with 11 bases in the middle. As DNA, the CDR3 is TGTGCCAGCAGTCCCCACCAGGGCTCCTACGAGCAGTACTTC. As protein: CASSPHQGSYEQYF.

With regard to this clonotype: This may arise from a read error, as a much more abundant clone is one base away. V usage is TRBV7-2 and J usage is TRBJ1-1; D is undetermined. Germline V gene data show CDR1 as SGHTA and CDR2 as FQGNSA. The CDR3 is made up of 12 amino acids. V shed 5 bases and J shed 11 bases, with 15 bases lying between them. Here the CDR3 reads CASSPPPADAFF. DNA for the CDR3: TGTGCCAGCAGCCCCCCGCCTGCCGATGCTTTCTTT.

The chain joins TRBV27 to TRBJ2-7, with 11 nucleotides matching TRBD2. This CDR3 has 14 amino acids. Germline V gives CDR1 MNHEY, CDR2 SMNVEV (reference sequence). Unmatched junction bases numbered 6, after V lost 6 bases and J lost 5 bases. CDR3 in amino acids: CASRLLAGDHEQYF. CDR3 DNA sequence: TGTGCCAGCAGATTACTAGCGGGGGACCACGAGCAGTACTTC.

This clonotype has more than one count but fewer than ten. The V and J genes are TRBV28 and TRBJ2-7; perhaps TRBD1 as D (6 bases). The germline gives CDR1 MDHEN, CDR2 SYDVKM. The length of the CDR3 is 15 residues. V lost 3 bases to trimming and J lost 1 base, with 13 bases between them. The CDR3 DNA follows: TGTGCCAGCAGTTTTCAGGGGTCCGAATCCTACGAGCAGTACTTC. The encoded protein is CASSFQGSESYEQYF.

This clonotype was picked up a small number of times. The rearrangement joins TRBV7-2 to TRBJ2-7; 9 nucleotides align to TRBD1. This CDR3 region has 15 residues. The germline V gene has CDR1 SGHTA and CDR2 FQGNSA. J lost 5 bases, V lost 5 bases, and 10 bases had no gene match. The DNA of the CDR3 is TGTGCCAGCAGCCCGACAGGGGGGGGAGGGGACGAGCAGTACTTC. Amino acids: CASSPTGGGGDEQYF.

This clonotype has only a few counts. The chain links TRBV28 to TRBJ1-5; TRBD1 might be the D (5 bases). CDR1 and CDR2 from the germline V gene are MDHEN and SYDVKM. This CDR3 has 16 amino acids. With 6 bases removed from V and 4 bases from J, the gap between germline ends came to 19 bases. The CDR3 here is CASRTSGPKPNQPQHF. CDR3 in DNA: TGTGCCAGCAGGACGTCGGGACCGAAACCGAATCAGCCCCAGCATTTT.

The rearrangement uses TRBV12-3 or TRBV12-4 and TRBJ2-3; D gene uncertain. V was pared by 5 bases and J by 5 bases, with 11 bases between. The CDR3 consists of 13 residues. The CDR3 protein is CASSRLYGDTQYF. The DNA of the CDR3 is TGTGCCAGCAGTCGCCTCTATGGAGATACGCAGTATTTT.

V usage is TRBV7-6 and J usage is TRBJ2-7, with 10 nucleotides matching TRBD2. This CDR3 is built from 16 residues. J lost 1 base, V lost 3 bases, and 6 bases had no gene match. The germline V gene has CDR1 SGHVS and CDR2 FNYEAQ. Written as DNA, the CDR3 is TGTGCCAGCAGCTTCTCGAGCGGGGGGGCTTCCTACGAGCAGTACTTC. It is translated as CASSFSSGGASYEQYF.

This sequence joins TRBV28 and TRBJ2-7; D might be TRBD1 or TRBD2, each matching 5 bases. Germline-derived CDR1 and CDR2 are MDHEN and SYDVKM. Trimming shortened V by 5 bases and J by 4 bases, and 18 bases separated the two germline ends. The CDR3 runs 15 residues. CDR3 amino acids: CASSPTGTPKYEQYF. CDR3 bases: TGTGCCAGCAGTCCCACCGGGACCCCGAAATACGAGCAGTACTTC.

This clonotype was seen more than once but under ten times. The chain uses TRBV7-8 and TRBJ2-3, with D maybe TRBD2 (6 bases). The CDR3 is 14 amino acids. V was trimmed by 6 bases and J by 6 bases, leaving 16 bases between them. Germline CDR1 reads SGHVS; CDR2 reads FQNEAQ. CDR3 sequence: CASSLGTQGDTQYF. Here the CDR3 DNA reads TGTGCCAGCAGTTTGGGGACTCAAGGGGATACGCAGTATTTT.

V is TRBV7-6 and J is TRBJ2-2, with 7 bases that match TRBD1. This CDR3 comprises 15 residues. Germline V gene sequence: CDR1 SGHVS, CDR2 FNYEAQ. V was pared by 3 bases and J by 4 bases, with 5 bases of the junction left unmatched. CDR3 protein: CASSFRGGPTGELFF. The CDR3 bases are TGTGCCAGCAGCTTTAGAGGGGGCCCCACCGGGGAGCTGTTTTTT.

This clonotype occurred a few times. This chain uses TRBV7-3 with TRBJ1-1; D uncertain. Germline CDR1 SGHTA, CDR2 FQGTGA. The V gene lost 2 bases and the J gene lost 1 base, with 11 bases spanning the gap. The CDR3 has 15 amino acids. The CDR3 region has the DNA TGTGCCAGCAGCTTATCTGTTTTCGGGAACACTGAAGCTTTCTTT. Protein product: CASSLSVFGNTEAFF.

The table lists this clonotype with a few counts. The J gene is TRBJ2-7, the V gene TRBV28; the D is unclear. V was cut by 5 bases and J by 7 bases, with 12 bases left in between. Germline CDR1 and CDR2: MDHEN and SYDVKM. The CDR3 runs to 12 residues. DNA of the CDR3: TGTGCCAGCAGTCCGAGTAATGAGGAGCAGTACTTC. Encoded protein: CASSPSNEEQYF.

The chain combines TRBV11-3 with TRBJ2-3, with 7 bases lining up with TRBD1. The CDR3 has 13 amino acids. From germline, CDR1 is SGHNT and CDR2 YENEEA. The ends lost 3 bases at V and 4 bases at J; junction bases unmatched: 1. The CDR3, as DNA: TGTGCCAGCAGCTTTGGGACAGCAGATACGCAGTATTTT. Amino acids: CASSFGTADTQYF.

The V call is TRBV5-6, the J call TRBJ2-1; the match to TRBD2 covers 10 bases. CDR1 and CDR2 (germline): SGHDT, YYEEEE. The V gene end was trimmed by 1 base and the J gene end by 5 bases; junction bases not matched to a gene: 3. This CDR3 has 15 amino acids. As DNA, the CDR3 is TGTGCCAGCAGCTTGAATAGCGGGGGGCACAATGAGCAGTTCTTC. Translating gives CASSLNSGGHNEQFF.